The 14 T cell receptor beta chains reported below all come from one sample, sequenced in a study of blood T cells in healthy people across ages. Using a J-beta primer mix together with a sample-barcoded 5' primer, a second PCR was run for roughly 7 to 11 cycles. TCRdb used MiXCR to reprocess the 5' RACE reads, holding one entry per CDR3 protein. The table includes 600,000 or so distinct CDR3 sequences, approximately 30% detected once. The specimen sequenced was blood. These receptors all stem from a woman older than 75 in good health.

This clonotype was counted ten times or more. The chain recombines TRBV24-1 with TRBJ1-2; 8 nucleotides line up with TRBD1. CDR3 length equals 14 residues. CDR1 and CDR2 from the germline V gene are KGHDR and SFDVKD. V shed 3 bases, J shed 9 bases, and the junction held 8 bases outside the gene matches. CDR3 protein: CATSDGDRGRSYTF. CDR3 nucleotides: TGTGCCACCAGTGATGGCGACAGGGGAAGGAGCTACACCTTC.

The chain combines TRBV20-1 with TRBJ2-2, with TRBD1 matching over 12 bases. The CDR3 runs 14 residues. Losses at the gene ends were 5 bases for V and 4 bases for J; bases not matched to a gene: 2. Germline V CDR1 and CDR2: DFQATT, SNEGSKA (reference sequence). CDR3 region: CSAGTGGFTGELFF. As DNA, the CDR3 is TGCAGTGCTGGGACAGGGGGCTTCACCGGGGAGCTGTTTTTT.

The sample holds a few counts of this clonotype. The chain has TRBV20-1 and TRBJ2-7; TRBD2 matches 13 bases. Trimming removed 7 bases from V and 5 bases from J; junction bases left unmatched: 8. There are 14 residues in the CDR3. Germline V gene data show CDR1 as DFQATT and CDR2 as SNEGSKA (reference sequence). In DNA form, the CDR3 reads TGCAGTGGACTAGCGGGAGGCTTAACCAACGAGCAGTACTTC. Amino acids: CSGLAGGLTNEQYF.

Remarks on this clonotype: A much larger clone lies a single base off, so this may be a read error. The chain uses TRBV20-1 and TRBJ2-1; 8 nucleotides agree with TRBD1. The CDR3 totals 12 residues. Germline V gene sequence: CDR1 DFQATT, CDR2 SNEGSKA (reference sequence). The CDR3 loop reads CSAFYRGNGQFF. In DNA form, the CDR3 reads TGCAGTGCTTTTTACAGGGGGAATGGGCAGTTCTTC.

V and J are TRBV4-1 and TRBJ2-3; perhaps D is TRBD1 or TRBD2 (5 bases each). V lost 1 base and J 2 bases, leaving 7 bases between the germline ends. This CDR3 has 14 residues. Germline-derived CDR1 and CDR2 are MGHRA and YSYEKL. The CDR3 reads CASSQVGTTDTQYF. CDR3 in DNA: TGCGCCAGCAGCCAAGTCGGGACCACAGATACGCAGTATTTT.

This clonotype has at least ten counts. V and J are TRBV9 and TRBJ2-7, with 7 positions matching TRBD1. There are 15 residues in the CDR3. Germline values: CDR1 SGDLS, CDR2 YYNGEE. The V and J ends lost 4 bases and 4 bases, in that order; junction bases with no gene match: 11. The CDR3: CASSQSSTGRYEQYF. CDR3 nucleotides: TGTGCCAGCAGCCAATCTTCGACAGGGCGATACGAGCAGTACTTC.

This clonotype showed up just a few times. The chain's CDR3 is CASSSVRLGDGYTF. The CDR3 DNA reads as TGTGCCAGCAGCTCCGTCAGGTTGGGCGATGGCTACACCTTC. The chain recombines TRBV7-9 with TRBJ1-2; D unresolved. Germline CDR1 SEHNR, CDR2 FQNEAQ (reference sequence). The V end was cut by 4 bases, the J end by 6 bases, with 15 bases between. The CDR3 is made up of 14 amino acids.

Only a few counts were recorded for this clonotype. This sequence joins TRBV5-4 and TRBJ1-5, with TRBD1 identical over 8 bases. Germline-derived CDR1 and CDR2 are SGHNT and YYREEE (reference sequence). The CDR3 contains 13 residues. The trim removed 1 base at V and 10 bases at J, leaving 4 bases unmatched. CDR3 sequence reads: CASSLNRGYPQHF. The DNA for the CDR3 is TGTGCCAGCAGCTTGAACAGGGGGTACCCCCAGCATTTT.

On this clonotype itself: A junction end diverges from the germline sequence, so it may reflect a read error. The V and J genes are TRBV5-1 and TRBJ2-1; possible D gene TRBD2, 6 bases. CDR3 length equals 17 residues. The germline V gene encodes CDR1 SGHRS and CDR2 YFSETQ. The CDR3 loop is CANSPGGWGVAQETQFF. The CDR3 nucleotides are TGCGCCAACAGCCCCGGAGGATGGGGGGTGGCCCAAGAGACCCAGTTCTTC. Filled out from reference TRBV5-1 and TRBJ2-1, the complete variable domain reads KAGVTQTPRYLIKTRGQQVTLSCSPISGHRSVSWYQQTPGQGLQFLFEYFSETQRNKGNFPGRFSGRQFSNSRSEMNVSTLELGDSALYLCANSPGGWGVAQETQFFGPGTRLTVL.

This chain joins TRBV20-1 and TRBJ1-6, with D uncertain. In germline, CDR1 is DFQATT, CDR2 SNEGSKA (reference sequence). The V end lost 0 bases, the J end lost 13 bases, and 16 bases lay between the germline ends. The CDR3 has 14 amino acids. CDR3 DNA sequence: TGCAGTGCTAGAGATTCGAATGCGAGGTCCCCCCTCCACTTT. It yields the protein CSARDSNARSPLHF.

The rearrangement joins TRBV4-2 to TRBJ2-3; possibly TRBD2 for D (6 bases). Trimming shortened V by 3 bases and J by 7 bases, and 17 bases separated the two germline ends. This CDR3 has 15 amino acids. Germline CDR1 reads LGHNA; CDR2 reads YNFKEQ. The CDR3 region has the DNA TGTGCCAGCAGCCAGGAAATGGGGGGTTTATATACGCAGTATTTT. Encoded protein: CASSQEMGGLYTQYF.

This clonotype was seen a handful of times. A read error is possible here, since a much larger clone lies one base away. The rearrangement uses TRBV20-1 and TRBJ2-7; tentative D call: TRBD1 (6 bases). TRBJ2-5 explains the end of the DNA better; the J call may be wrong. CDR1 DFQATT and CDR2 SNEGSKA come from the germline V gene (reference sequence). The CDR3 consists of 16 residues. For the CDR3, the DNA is TGCAGTGCAGAGCCTCCAGGGGCCTCGGCCAGAGAGACCCAGTACTTC. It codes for CSAEPPGASARETQYF.

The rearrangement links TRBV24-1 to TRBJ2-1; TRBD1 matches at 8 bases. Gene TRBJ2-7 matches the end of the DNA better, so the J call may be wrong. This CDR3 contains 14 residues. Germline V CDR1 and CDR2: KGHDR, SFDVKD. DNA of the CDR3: TGTGCCACCGGGATAAGGGACAGGCGCTACGAGCAGTACTTC. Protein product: CATGIRDRRYEQYF.

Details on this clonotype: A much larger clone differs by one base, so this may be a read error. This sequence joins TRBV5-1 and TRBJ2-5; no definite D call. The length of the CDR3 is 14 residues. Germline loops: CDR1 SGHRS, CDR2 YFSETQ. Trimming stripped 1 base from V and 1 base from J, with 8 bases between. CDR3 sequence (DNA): TGCGCCAGCAGCTTGTTGAGGATCCAAGAGACCCAGTACTTC. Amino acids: CASSLLRIQETQYF.